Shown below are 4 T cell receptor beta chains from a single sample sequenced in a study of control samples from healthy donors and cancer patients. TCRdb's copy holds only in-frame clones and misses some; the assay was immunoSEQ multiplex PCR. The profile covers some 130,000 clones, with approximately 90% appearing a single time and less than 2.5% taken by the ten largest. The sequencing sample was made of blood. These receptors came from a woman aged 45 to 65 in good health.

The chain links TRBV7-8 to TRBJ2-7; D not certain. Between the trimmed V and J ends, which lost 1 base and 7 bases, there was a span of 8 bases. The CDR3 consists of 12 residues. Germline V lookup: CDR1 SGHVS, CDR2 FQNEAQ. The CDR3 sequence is CASSLGTREQYF. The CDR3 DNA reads TGTGCCAGCAGCTTAGGTACCCGGGAGCAGTACTTC.

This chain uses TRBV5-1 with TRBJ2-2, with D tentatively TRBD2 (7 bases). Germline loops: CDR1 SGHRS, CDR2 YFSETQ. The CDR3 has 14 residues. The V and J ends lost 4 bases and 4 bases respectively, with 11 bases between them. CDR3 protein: CASSNGGPTGELFF. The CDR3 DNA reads TGCGCCAGCAGCAACGGGGGGCCCACCGGGGAGCTGTTTTTT.

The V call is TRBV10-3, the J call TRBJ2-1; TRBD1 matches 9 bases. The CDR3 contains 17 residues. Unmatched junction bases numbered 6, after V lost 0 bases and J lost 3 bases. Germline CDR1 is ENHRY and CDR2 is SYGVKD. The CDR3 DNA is TGTGCCATCAGTGAGTCGGGGACAGGGAAGGGCTACAATGAGCAGTTCTTC. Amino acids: CAISESGTGKGYNEQFF.

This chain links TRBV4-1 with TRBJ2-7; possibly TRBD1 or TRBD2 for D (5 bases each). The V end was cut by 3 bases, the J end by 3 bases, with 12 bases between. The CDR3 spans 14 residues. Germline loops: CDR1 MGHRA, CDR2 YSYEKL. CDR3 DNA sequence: TGCGCCAGCAGCCAGAGGGACGGGAACTACGAGCAGTACTTC. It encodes CASSQRDGNYEQYF.